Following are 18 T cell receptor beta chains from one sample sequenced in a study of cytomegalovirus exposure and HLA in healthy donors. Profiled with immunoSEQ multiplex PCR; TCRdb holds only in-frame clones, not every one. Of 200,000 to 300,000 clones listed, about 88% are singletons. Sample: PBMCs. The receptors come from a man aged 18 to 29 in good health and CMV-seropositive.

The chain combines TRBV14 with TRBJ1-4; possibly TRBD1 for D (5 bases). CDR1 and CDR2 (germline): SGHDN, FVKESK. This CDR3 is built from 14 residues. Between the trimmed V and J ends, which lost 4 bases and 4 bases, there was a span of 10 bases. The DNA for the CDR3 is TGTGCCAGCAGCCTGACAGCAAATAATGAAAAACTGTTTTTT. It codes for CASSLTANNEKLFF.

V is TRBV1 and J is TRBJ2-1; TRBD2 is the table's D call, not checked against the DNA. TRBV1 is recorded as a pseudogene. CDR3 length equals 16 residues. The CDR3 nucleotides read TGCACCAGCAGCCCCCTCCACGGAGGGGTTTACAATGAGCAGTTCTTC. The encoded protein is CTSSPLHGGVYNEQFF.

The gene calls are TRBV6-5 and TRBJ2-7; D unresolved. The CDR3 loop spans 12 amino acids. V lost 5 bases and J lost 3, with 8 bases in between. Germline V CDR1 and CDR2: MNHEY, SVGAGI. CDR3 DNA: TGTGCCAGCAGTGGTATGGGCTACGAGCAGTACTTC. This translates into CASSGMGYEQYF.

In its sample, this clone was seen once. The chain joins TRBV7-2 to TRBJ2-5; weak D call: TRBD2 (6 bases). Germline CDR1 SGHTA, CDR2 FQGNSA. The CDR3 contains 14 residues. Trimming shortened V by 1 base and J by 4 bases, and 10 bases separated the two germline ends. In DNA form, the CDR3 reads TGTGCCAGCAGCTTAGTGGGGGGAGGAGAGACCCAGTACTTC. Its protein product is CASSLVGGGETQYF. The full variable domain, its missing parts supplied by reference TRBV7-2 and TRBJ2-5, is GAGVSQSPSNKVTEKGKDVELRCDPISGHTALYWYRQSLGQGLEFLIYFQGNSAPDKSGLPSDRFSAERTGGSVSTLTIQRTQQEDSAVYLCASSLVGGGETQYFGPGTRLLVL.

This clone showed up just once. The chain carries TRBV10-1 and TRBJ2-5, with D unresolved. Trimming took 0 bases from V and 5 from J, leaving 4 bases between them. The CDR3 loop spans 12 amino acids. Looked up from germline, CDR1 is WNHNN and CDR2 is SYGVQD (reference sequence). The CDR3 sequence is CASSESRETQYF. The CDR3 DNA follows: TGCGCCAGCAGTGAGTCTCGGGAGACCCAGTACTTC.

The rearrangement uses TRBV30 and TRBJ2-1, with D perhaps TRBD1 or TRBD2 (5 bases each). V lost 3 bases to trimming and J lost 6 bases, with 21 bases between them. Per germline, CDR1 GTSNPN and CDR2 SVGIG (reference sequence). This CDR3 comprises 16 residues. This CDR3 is CAWSSGTRRPFNEQFF. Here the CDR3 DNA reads TGTGCCTGGAGCTCAGGGACCCGTCGTCCCTTCAATGAGCAGTTCTTC.

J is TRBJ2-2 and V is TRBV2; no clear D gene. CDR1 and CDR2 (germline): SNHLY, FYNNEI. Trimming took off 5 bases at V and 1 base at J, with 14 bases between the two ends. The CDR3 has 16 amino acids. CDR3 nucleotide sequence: TGTGCCAGCAGTTCCCGGGCCCTGAGGAACACCGGGGAGCTGTTTTTT. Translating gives CASSSRALRNTGELFF.

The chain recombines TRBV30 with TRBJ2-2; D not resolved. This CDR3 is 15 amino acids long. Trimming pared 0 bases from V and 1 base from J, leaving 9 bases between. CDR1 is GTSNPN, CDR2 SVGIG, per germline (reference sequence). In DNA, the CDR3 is TGTGCCTGGAGTGTACCCCACAGGAACACCGGGGAGCTGTTTTTT. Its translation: CAWSVPHRNTGELFF.

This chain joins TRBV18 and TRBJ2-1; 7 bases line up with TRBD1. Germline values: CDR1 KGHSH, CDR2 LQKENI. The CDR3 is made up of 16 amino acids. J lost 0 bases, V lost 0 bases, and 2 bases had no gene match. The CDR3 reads CASSPPTGNSYNEQFF. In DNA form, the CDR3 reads TGTGCCAGCTCACCACCGACAGGGAACTCCTACAATGAGCAGTTCTTC.

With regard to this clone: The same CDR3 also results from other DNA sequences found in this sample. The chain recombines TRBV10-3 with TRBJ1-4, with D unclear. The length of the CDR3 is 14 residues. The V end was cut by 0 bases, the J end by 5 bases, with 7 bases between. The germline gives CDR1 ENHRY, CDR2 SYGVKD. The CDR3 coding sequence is TGTGCCATCAGTGAGTCGACCGGGAATGAAAAACTGTTTTTT. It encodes CAISESTGNEKLFF.

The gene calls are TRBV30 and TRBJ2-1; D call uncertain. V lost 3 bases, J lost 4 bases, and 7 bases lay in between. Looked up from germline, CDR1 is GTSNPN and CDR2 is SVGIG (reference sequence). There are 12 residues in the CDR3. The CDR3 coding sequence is TGTGCCTGGAGAACTTTTTACAATGAGCAGTTCTTC. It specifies CAWRTFYNEQFF.

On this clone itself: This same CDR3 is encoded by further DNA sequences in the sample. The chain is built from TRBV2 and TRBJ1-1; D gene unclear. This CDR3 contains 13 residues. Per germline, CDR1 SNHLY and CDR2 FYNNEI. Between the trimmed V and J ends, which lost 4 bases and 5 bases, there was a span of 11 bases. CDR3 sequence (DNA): TGTGCCAGCAGTGGGGAGGGCGGAACTGAAGCTTTCTTT. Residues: CASSGEGGTEAFF.

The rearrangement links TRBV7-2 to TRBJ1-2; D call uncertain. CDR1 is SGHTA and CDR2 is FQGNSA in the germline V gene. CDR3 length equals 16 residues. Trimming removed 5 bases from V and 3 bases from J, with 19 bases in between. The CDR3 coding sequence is TGTGCCAGCAGCCGAGGCTCGAACCGGGGTGACTATGGCTACACCTTC. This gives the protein CASSRGSNRGDYGYTF.

CDR3 amino acids: CSVGRARGPSTDTQYF. Here the CDR3 DNA reads TGCAGCGTTGGTCGGGCGCGGGGACCAAGCACAGATACGCAGTATTTT. The V gene is TRBV29-1, the J gene TRBJ2-3, with a weak D call TRBD2 (6 bases). The CDR3 totals 16 residues. The germline V and J ends were trimmed by 4 bases and 0 bases, with 17 bases remaining between them. The germline gives CDR1 SQVTM, CDR2 ANQGSEA.

The CDR3 loop reads CASSPRYQETQYF. The CDR3 nucleotides read TGTGCCAGCAGCCCCCGATACCAAGAGACCCAGTACTTC. The chain has TRBV7-9 and TRBJ2-5; no definite D call. The germline V and J ends were trimmed by 5 bases and 0 bases, with 7 bases remaining between them. CDR1 is SEHNR and CDR2 is FQNEAQ in the germline V gene (reference sequence). The CDR3 has 13 amino acids.

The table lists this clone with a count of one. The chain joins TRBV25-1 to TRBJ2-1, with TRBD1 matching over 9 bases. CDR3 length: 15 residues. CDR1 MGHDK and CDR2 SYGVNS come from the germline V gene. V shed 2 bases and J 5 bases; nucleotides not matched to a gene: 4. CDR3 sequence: CASSEPGQGHNEQFF. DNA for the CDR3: TGTGCCAGCAGTGAACCGGGACAGGGCCACAATGAGCAGTTCTTC.

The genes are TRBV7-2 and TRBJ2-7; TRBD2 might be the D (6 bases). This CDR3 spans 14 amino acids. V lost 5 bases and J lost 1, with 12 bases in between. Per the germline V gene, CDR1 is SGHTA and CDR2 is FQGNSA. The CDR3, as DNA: TGTGCCAGCAGCCCACGACTAGAATCCTACGAGCAGTACTTC. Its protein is CASSPRLESYEQYF.

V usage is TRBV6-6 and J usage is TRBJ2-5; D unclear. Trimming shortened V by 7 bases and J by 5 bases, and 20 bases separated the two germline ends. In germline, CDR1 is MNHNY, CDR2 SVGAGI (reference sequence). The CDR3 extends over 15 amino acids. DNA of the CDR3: TGTGCCAGCAAGTTAAGCAGTGCACCCCGGGAGACCCAGTACTTC. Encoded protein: CASKLSSAPRETQYF.